Listed here are 31 T cell receptor beta chains from one sample, sequenced in a study of T-cell memory formation after mild COVID-19. One entry per CDR3 protein results from TCRdb running MiXCR on the 5' RACE reads. The sample includes 130,000 to 150,000 distinct CDR3 sequences, approximately 5.7% of them seen just once. The specimen was PBMCs or a T cell subset sorted from them (not recorded which). Receptor source: an adult woman who had mild COVID-19 (a few samples of this study predate the infection). Cell type and time point are not known.

In this sample, this clonotype turned up a few times. The chain has TRBV12-3 or TRBV12-4 and TRBJ1-2, with D possibly TRBD1 on 6 matching bases. V lost 5 bases, J lost 4 bases, and 17 bases lay in between. CDR3 length: 15 amino acids. The DNA for the CDR3 is TGTGCCAGCAGTAACAAAGGGGGTTGGAGCTATGGCTACACCTTC. Protein sequence: CASSNKGGWSYGYTF.

The rearrangement links TRBV19 to TRBJ2-1; 8 bases are a match to TRBD2. Germline CDR1 is LNHDA and CDR2 is SQIVND (reference sequence). The CDR3 sequence is 16 residues long. The junction had 12 bases not matched to a gene; V was cut back by 5 bases and J by 6 bases. CDR3 nucleotides: TGTGCCAGTAGTCCTCGGGGGCGGGGGGTCGTCAATGAGCAGTTCTTC. Translating it yields CASSPRGRGVVNEQFF. The variable domain in full, with the rest retrieved from reference TRBV19 and TRBJ2-1, is DGGITQSPKYLFRKEGQNVTLSCEQNLNHDAMYWYRQDPGQGLRLIYYSQIVNDFQKGDIAEGYSVSREKKESFPLTVTSAQKNPTAFYLCASSPRGRGVVNEQFFGPGTRLTVL.

DNA for the CDR3: TGTGCCAGCAGCTTAGGATTGGCCGGTATTCAAAAACTGTTTTTT. This codes for CASSLGLAGIQKLFF. This chain links TRBV7-9 with TRBJ1-4, with D unclear. This CDR3 spans 15 amino acids. Per germline, CDR1 SEHNR and CDR2 FQNEAQ (reference sequence). The V end was cut by 1 base, the J end by 9 bases, with 15 bases between. The full variable domain, rest sourced from reference TRBV7-9 and TRBJ1-4, is DTGVSQNPRHKITKRGQNVTFRCDPISEHNRLYWYRQTLGQGPEFLTYFQNEAQLEKSRLLSDRFSAERPKGSFSTLEIQRTEQGDSAMYLCASSLGLAGIQKLFFGSGTQLSVL.

This clonotype turned up a few times. The chain is built from TRBV5-1 and TRBJ2-1; 7 bases fit TRBD2. With V trimmed by 7 bases and J by 9 bases, 13 bases remained unmatched. The germline gives CDR1 SGHRS, CDR2 YFSETQ. The CDR3 has 14 residues. CDR3 in DNA: TGCGCCAGCGGCCCGCGCGGGAGTGAGAGTGAGCAGTTCTTC. Translating it yields CASGPRGSESEQFF.

This clonotype was counted at least ten times. The J gene is TRBJ1-1, the V gene TRBV6-6; the match to TRBD1 covers 8 bases. The CDR3 contains 17 residues. J lost 4 bases, V lost 2 bases, and 12 bases had no gene match. Germline V gene sequence: CDR1 MNHNY, CDR2 SVGAGI (reference sequence). CDR3 amino acids: CASSYTGQGAVGTEAFF. The CDR3 DNA follows: TGTGCCAGCAGTTACACGGGGCAGGGGGCGGTTGGCACTGAAGCTTTCTTT.

At least ten counts were recorded for this clonotype. The J gene is TRBJ1-1, the V gene TRBV30; TRBD1 matches 7 bases. Germline loops: CDR1 GTSNPN, CDR2 SVGIG (reference sequence). Trimming at V came to 4 bases and at J to 4 bases, leaving 12 bases not matched to a gene. There are 15 residues in the CDR3. CDR3 protein: CAWTPGRGWTTEAFF. As DNA, the CDR3 is TGTGCCTGGACCCCTGGCAGGGGGTGGACCACTGAAGCTTTCTTT.

This clonotype was detected many times. J is TRBJ2-1 and V is TRBV5-1; 9 bases match TRBD2. The CDR3 length is 14 residues. Germline-derived CDR1 and CDR2 are SGHRS and YFSETQ. Trimming cost V 3 bases and J 5 bases; bases outside gene matches: 3. CDR3 in amino acids: CASSSLAGNNEQFF. In DNA form, the CDR3 reads TGCGCCAGCAGCTCCCTAGCGGGGAACAATGAGCAGTTCTTC.

CDR3 loop: CSVRPHTADTQYF. The CDR3 DNA reads TGCAGCGTTAGACCCCATACGGCAGATACGCAGTATTTT. The rearrangement links TRBV29-1 to TRBJ2-3; no clear D gene. Trimming shortened V by 5 bases and J by 4 bases, and 13 bases separated the two germline ends. The CDR3 extends over 13 amino acids. The germline gives CDR1 SQVTM, CDR2 ANQGSEA.

This clonotype was picked up many times. The chain is built from TRBV3-1 and TRBJ2-1; TRBD2 aligns across 7 bases. This CDR3 spans 15 amino acids. Losses at the gene ends were 6 bases for V and 8 bases for J; bases not matched to a gene: 13. From germline, CDR1 is LGHDT and CDR2 YNNKEL (reference sequence). The CDR3 reads CASSRPAGLRDEQFF. The CDR3 nucleotides read TGTGCCAGCAGTAGGCCAGCGGGGTTGAGGGATGAGCAGTTCTTC.

The sample holds many counts of this clonotype. V usage is TRBV5-6 and J usage is TRBJ2-3; D gene uncertain. The V gene's germline CDR1 is SGHDT and CDR2 YYEEEE. This CDR3 comprises 14 residues. Trimming took off 2 bases at V and 2 bases at J, with 9 bases between the two ends. CDR3 sequence reads: CASSFYRITDTQYF. The CDR3 DNA is TGTGCCAGCAGCTTCTATCGCATCACAGATACGCAGTATTTT.

This clonotype showed up just a few times. The V gene is TRBV6-5, the J gene TRBJ1-2, with D possibly matching TRBD1 (6 bases). The germline V gene encodes CDR1 MNHEY and CDR2 SVGAGI. With 0 bases removed from V and 3 bases from J, the gap between germline ends came to 8 bases. This CDR3 is built from 14 residues. In nucleotides, the CDR3 is TGTGCCAGCAGTTACTCTAACAGGGACTATGGCTACACCTTC. As protein: CASSYSNRDYGYTF.

This clonotype came up a few times. The genes are TRBV5-1 and TRBJ2-1; 11 bases are shared with TRBD2. Trimming took 0 bases from V and 8 from J; bases not matched to a gene: 4. The CDR3 extends over 15 amino acids. Germline CDR1 reads SGHRS; CDR2 reads YFSETQ. The CDR3 reads CASSLGTSGSYEQFF. In nucleotides, the CDR3 is TGCGCCAGCAGCTTGGGAACTAGCGGGAGTTATGAGCAGTTCTTC.

The chain is built from TRBV6-5 and TRBJ2-3; D gene unclear. V was pared by 8 bases and J by 1 base, with 10 bases between. In germline, CDR1 is MNHEY, CDR2 SVGAGI. This CDR3 region has 13 residues. CDR3 residues: CASGNLGTDTQYF. CDR3 nucleotide sequence: TGTGCCAGCGGAAATCTTGGCACAGATACGCAGTATTTT.

This clonotype was counted at least ten times. The gene calls are TRBV3-1 and TRBJ2-7; no firm D call. The CDR3 totals 13 residues. CDR1 is LGHDT, CDR2 YNNKEL, per germline (reference sequence). Trimming stripped 0 bases from V and 3 bases from J, with 6 bases between. The DNA for the CDR3 is TGTGCCAGCAGCCAAGATCGCGGCTACGAGCAGTACTTC. Residues: CASSQDRGYEQYF.

This clonotype was detected many times. CDR3 residues: CASSETSAGTDTQYF. The DNA of the CDR3 is TGTGCCAGCAGCGAAACTAGTGCGGGCACAGATACGCAGTATTTT. The chain couples TRBV9 to TRBJ2-3; a possible D gene is TRBD2 (5 bases). The V and J ends lost 3 bases and 1 base respectively, with 12 bases between them. Looked up from germline, CDR1 is SGDLS and CDR2 is YYNGEE. CDR3 length equals 15 residues.

In its sample, this clonotype was seen many times. An end of the junction does not agree with germline; a read error may underlie this. The chain combines TRBV12-3 or TRBV12-4 with TRBJ1-2, with D maybe TRBD1 (5 bases). The CDR3 totals 13 residues. The CDR3 sequence: CASSLRGGYGYTF. In DNA form, the CDR3 reads TGCGCCAGCAGCTTGAGGGGCGGCTATGGCTACACCTTC.

This clonotype appeared many times. The rearrangement uses TRBV5-1 and TRBJ2-7; 10 bases are shared with TRBD1. The CDR3 sequence is 15 residues long. Germline V gene data show CDR1 as SGHRS and CDR2 as YFSETQ. J gave up 5 bases and V 5 bases, and 10 bases lay outside the gene matches. CDR3 loop: CASSKWDRGENEQYF. The CDR3 coding sequence is TGCGCCAGCAGTAAATGGGACAGGGGAGAGAACGAGCAGTACTTC.

This clonotype occurred many times. V usage is TRBV29-1 and J usage is TRBJ2-7, with 7 nucleotides matching TRBD2. This CDR3 has 13 residues. The germline V gene has CDR1 SQVTM and CDR2 ANQGSEA. The J segment lost 0 bases and the V segment lost 4 bases, leaving 3 bases of the junction unmatched. The CDR3 bases are TGCAGCGTTGTCGGCGGGAGCTCCTACGAGCAGTACTTC. As protein: CSVVGGSSYEQYF.

This clonotype was seen ten or more times. The gene calls are TRBV18 and TRBJ2-3; either TRBD1 or TRBD2 may fit D (5 bases each). The CDR3 runs 15 residues. V lost 1 base and J 0 bases, leaving 8 bases between the germline ends. Per germline, CDR1 KGHSH and CDR2 LQKENI. The CDR3 region is CASSPQGTSTDTQYF. The DNA for the CDR3 is TGTGCCAGCTCACCACAGGGGACCAGCACAGATACGCAGTATTTT.

This clonotype was found many times. This chain uses TRBV7-2 with TRBJ1-5, with D tentatively TRBD1 (5 bases). CDR1 SGHTA and CDR2 FQGNSA come from the germline V gene. The V end lost 1 base, the J end lost 7 bases, and 14 bases lay between the germline ends. This CDR3 contains 15 residues. The chain's CDR3 is CASSLVPGTGQPQHF. As DNA, the CDR3 is TGTGCCAGCAGCTTAGTGCCAGGGACGGGCCAGCCCCAGCATTTT.

This clonotype was seen ten or more times. The chain couples TRBV20-1 to TRBJ1-3, with D hard to call. The CDR3 consists of 16 residues. V lost 2 bases and J 0 bases, leaving 14 bases between the germline ends. CDR1 is DFQATT, CDR2 SNEGSKA, per germline (reference sequence). The CDR3 DNA reads as TGCAGTGCTAGACACGGTCTCGGAACCTCTGGAAACACCATATATTTT. It encodes CSARHGLGTSGNTIYF.

This clonotype has ten or more counts. This chain uses TRBV12-3 or TRBV12-4 with TRBJ1-1, with D uncertain. Trimming shortened V by 4 bases and J by 1 base, and 13 bases separated the two germline ends. The CDR3 has 15 residues. The CDR3 region is CASSSWTASNTEAFF. CDR3 bases: TGTGCCAGCAGTTCATGGACGGCTTCGAACACTGAAGCTTTCTTT.

The genes are TRBV6-1 and TRBJ1-1; unclear D gene. V lost 1 base, J lost 4 bases, and 13 bases lay in between. The germline gives CDR1 MNHNS, CDR2 SASEGT. The CDR3 runs 15 residues. CDR3 bases: TGTGCCAGCAGTGAAGTAGTGTACGATAGCACTGAAGCTTTCTTT. Protein product: CASSEVVYDSTEAFF.

There are many counts of this clonotype. The chain combines TRBV5-1 with TRBJ1-6; 7 nucleotides line up with TRBD1. From germline, CDR1 is SGHRS and CDR2 YFSETQ. This CDR3 has 15 residues. V was pared by 7 bases and J by 5 bases, with 9 bases of the junction left unmatched. CDR3 region: CASAPGTVNNSPLHF. Here the CDR3 DNA reads TGCGCCAGCGCCCCCGGGACAGTAAATAATTCACCCCTCCACTTT.

As for this clonotype: The germline gene is not matched at one end of the junction; a read error may be the cause. This rearrangement joins TRBV25-1 to TRBJ1-4; D perhaps matches TRBD1 (5 bases). Germline CDR1 and CDR2: MGHDK and SYGVNS. CDR3 length equals 11 residues. The CDR3 here is CASSGGGEESF. As DNA, the CDR3 is TGTGCCAGCAGTGGCGGAGGGGAGGAAAGCTTT.

This clonotype was found many times. The rearrangement joins TRBV7-8 to TRBJ2-5, with TRBD2 identical over 8 bases. Trimming took 4 bases from V and 4 from J; bases not matched to a gene: 11. CDR3 length: 16 residues. The germline V gene encodes CDR1 SGHVS and CDR2 FQNEAQ. The CDR3 region is CASSSGAGRALETQYF. DNA of the CDR3: TGTGCCAGCAGCTCCGGAGCCGGGAGGGCCTTAGAGACCCAGTACTTC.

The chain is built from TRBV12-3 or TRBV12-4 and TRBJ2-3; D is possibly TRBD2 (6 bases). V was cut by 1 base and J by 6 bases, with 17 bases left in between. The CDR3 totals 16 residues. CDR3 region: CASSLGGVAGMDTQYF. DNA for the CDR3: TGTGCCAGCAGTTTAGGGGGGGTCGCGGGCATGGATACGCAGTATTTT.

This clonotype was detected a few times. The gene calls are TRBV30 and TRBJ1-2; 7 bases are shared with TRBD1. The V and J ends lost 7 bases and 4 bases, in that order; junction bases with no gene match: 9. The CDR3 spans 13 residues. Germline V gives CDR1 GTSNPN, CDR2 SVGIG (reference sequence). CDR3 in amino acids: CAFTDRSGYGYTF. The CDR3 DNA reads as TGTGCCTTTACGGACAGGAGCGGCTATGGCTACACCTTC. Full variable domain (outside the CDR3, taken from reference TRBV30 and TRBJ1-2): SQTIHQWPATLVQPVGSPLSLECTVEGTSNPNLYWYRQAAGRGLQLLFYSVGIGQISSEVPQNLSASRPQDRQFILSSKKLLLSDSGFYLCAFTDRSGYGYTFGSGTRLTVV.

This sequence joins TRBV5-4 and TRBJ2-1; 9 nucleotides match TRBD2. This CDR3 contains 15 residues. CDR1 SGHNT and CDR2 YYREEE come from the germline V gene (reference sequence). Trimming cost V 0 bases and J 8 bases; bases outside gene matches: 6. CDR3 in DNA: TGTGCCAGCAGCTTGGTTGCGGGAGGGAGCGATGAGCAGTTCTTC. As protein: CASSLVAGGSDEQFF.

The chain recombines TRBV10-3 with TRBJ1-2, with 11 bases matching TRBD1. V lost 9 bases, J lost 7 bases, and 7 bases stayed unmatched. The CDR3 has 13 residues. From germline, CDR1 is ENHRY and CDR2 SYGVKD. The CDR3 protein is CAMAGTGGSGYTF. The CDR3, as DNA: TGTGCCATGGCCGGGACAGGGGGTTCTGGCTACACCTTC.

The V call is TRBV12-3 or TRBV12-4, the J call TRBJ2-1; the D gene is possibly TRBD1 (5 bases). V was cut by 5 bases and J by 0 bases, with 14 bases left in between. This CDR3 region has 16 residues. This CDR3 is CASSGQGTLSYNEQFF. Here the CDR3 DNA reads TGTGCCAGCAGTGGGCAGGGAACCCTCTCCTACAATGAGCAGTTCTTC.